This T cell receptor beta chain was retrieved from a study of blood T cell repertoires in COVID-19. Turning to the study itself: The samples span acute and convalescent COVID-19 from the United States, Italy and Spain. PBMCs, B-cell-depleted T cells, or T cells provided the cDNA or gDNA that made up the material.

This CDR3 has 15 residues. Per the germline V gene, CDR1 is LGHNA and CDR2 is YNFKEQ. Trimming took 0 bases from V and 0 from J, leaving 9 bases between them. In the study's own analysis: Amplification of reference gene primers provided the estimated nucleated cell counts. Generated by immunoSEQ multiplex PCR, the TCRdb table keeps only in-frame clones and is missing some. From that table come the V and J calls and clone size; the DNA was used to work out D and trimming. The repertoire holds about 38,000 clones, around nine tenths seen once, with about 32% in the top ten. Sequencing used peripheral blood. The chain links TRBV4-2 to TRBJ2-7; a weak D match, TRBD2 (5 bases). This TCR was recovered from a man aged 65 to 85 with active COVID-19. Here the CDR3 DNA reads TGTGCCAGCAGCCAAGATCAGGACTCCTCCTACGAGCAGTACTTC. This sequence encodes CASSQDQDSSYEQYF.